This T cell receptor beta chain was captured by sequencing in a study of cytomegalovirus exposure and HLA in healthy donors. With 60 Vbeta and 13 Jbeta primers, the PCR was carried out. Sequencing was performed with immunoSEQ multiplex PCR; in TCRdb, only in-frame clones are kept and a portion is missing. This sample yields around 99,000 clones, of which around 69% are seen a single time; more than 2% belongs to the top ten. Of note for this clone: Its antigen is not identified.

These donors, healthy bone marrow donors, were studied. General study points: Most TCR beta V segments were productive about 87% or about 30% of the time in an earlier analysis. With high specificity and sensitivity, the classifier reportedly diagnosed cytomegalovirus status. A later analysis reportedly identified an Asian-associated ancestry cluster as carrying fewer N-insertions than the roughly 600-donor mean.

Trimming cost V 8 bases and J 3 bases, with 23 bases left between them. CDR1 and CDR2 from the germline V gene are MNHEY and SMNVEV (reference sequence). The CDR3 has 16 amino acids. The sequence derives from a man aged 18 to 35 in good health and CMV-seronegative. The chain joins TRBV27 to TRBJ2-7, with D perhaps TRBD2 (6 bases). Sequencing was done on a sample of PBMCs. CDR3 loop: CASGRLRGLLFYEQYF. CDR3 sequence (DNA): TGTGCCAGCGGCCGGTTGCGGGGCCTTCTTTTCTACGAGCAGTACTTC.